This paragraph reports one T cell receptor (beta chain). Its antigen is as yet unknown. The protocol was immunoSEQ multiplex PCR, while the TCRdb copy is restricted to in-frame clones and leaves out a portion. Here the sample spans 150,000 to 200,000 clones, 91% being singletons. This entry belongs to a study of cytomegalovirus exposure and HLA in healthy donors. Findings and caveats of the study: Most sequenced TCRs were rare (though some public TCRs occurred in many donors). According to a later analysis, TCR clusters from the first cohort tended to co-occur in the 110 or so validation repertoires.

Trimming left V 6 bases short and J 6 bases short, with 15 bases between. CDR1 MNHEY and CDR2 SVGAGI come from the germline V gene. This CDR3 comprises 14 residues. V and J are TRBV6-5 and TRBJ2-1; unclear D gene. This clonotype was obtained from a woman between 18 and 29 years old in good health and CMV-seropositive. The specimen was PBMCs. The CDR3 coding sequence is TGTGCCAGCAGCTTCCTCGGAGTCTCCAATGAGCAGTTCTTC. Its translation: CASSFLGVSNEQFF.